The entry below describes one T cell receptor beta chain. Per the original methods: It was from reference gene primer amplification that nucleated cell counts were estimated. TCRdb's table, derived via immunoSEQ multiplex PCR, lists solely in-frame clones and lacks some. V, J and clone size derive from that table, while D and trimming were established from the DNA sequence. The sample has just under 100,000 clones, just over 85% seen once. The data were taken from a study of blood T cell repertoires in COVID-19. Study in general: PBMCs, B-cell-depleted T cells, or T cells provided the cDNA or gDNA that made up the material.

Germline assignment: CDR1 MNHEY and CDR2 SMNVEV (reference sequence). This CDR3 region has 14 residues. With V trimmed by 2 bases and J by 7 bases, 5 bases remained unmatched. The TCR was taken from a woman between 55 and 75 years old in a cohort sampled during active or convalescent COVID-19. The sequencing sample was made of peripheral blood. This chain uses TRBV27 with TRBJ2-3; 8 positions agree with TRBD2. CDR3 coding DNA: TGTGCCAGCAGTTTAACGGGGGGGCCGAATACGCAGTATTTT. This translates into CASSLTGGPNTQYF.